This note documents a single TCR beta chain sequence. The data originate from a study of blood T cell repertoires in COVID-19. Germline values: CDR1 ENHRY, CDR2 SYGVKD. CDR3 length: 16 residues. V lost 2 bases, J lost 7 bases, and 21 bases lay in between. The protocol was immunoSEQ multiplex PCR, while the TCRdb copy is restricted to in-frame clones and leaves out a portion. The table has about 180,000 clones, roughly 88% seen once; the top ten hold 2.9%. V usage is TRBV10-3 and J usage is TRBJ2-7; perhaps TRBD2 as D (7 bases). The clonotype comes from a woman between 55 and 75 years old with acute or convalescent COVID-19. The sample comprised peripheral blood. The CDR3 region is CAISEPTGGPSGEQYF. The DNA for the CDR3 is TGTGCCATCAGTGAGCCGACGGGGGGCCCATCGGGTGAGCAGTACTTC.